These 25 T cell receptor beta chains originate from one sample sequenced in a study of Ad26.COV2.S vaccination and SARS-CoV-2 variants. TCRdb keeps only in-frame clones here, not all; method: immunoSEQ multiplex PCR. The sample yields roughly 40,000 clones, 65% to 90% seen once. Here the sequenced sample was peripheral blood, taken after recovery from COVID-19. All receptors come from a human donor who had recovered from COVID-19.

V gene TRBV21-1 combines with J gene TRBJ2-7; the table's TRBD1 call for D was not verified on the DNA. TRBV21-1 is given as a pseudogene. CDR3 length: 18 amino acids. The CDR3 region has the DNA TGTGCCAGCAGCAAAGAGGGTGGGGGCGGTTCTAAATCCTACGAGCAGTACGTC. It translates to CASSKEGGGGSKSYEQYV.

The V gene is TRBV28, the J gene TRBJ2-7, with 8 bases that match TRBD1. This CDR3 contains 13 residues. Germline trimming cut 7 bases from V and 7 bases from J; bases unmatched to any gene: 9. Germline CDR1 and CDR2: MDHEN and SYDVKM. The CDR3 protein is CASTSGGSREQYV. The DNA of the CDR3 is TGTGCCAGCACGTCAGGGGGCTCTAGGGAGCAGTACGTC.

This clone appeared once. This chain joins TRBV28 and TRBJ2-6; D possibly corresponds to TRBD1 (6 bases). With 4 bases removed from V and 0 bases from J, the gap between germline ends came to 10 bases. Germline V lookup: CDR1 MDHEN, CDR2 SYDVKM. The CDR3 covers 16 residues. CDR3 coding DNA: TGTGCCAGCAGTTCGGGACACAGCTCTGGGGCCAACGTCCTGACTTTC. It encodes CASSSGHSSGANVLTF.

V gene TRBV6-5 combines with J gene TRBJ1-5, with D possibly matching TRBD1 (5 bases). Trimming cost V 6 bases and J 4 bases, with 10 bases left between them. In germline, CDR1 is MNHEY, CDR2 SVGAGI. The CDR3 covers 13 residues. CDR3 DNA sequence: TGTGCCAGCAGCAAAGACAGAAATCAGCCCCAGCATTTT. This gives the protein CASSKDRNQPQHF.

The chain uses TRBV28 and TRBJ2-2; D call uncertain. Germline assignment: CDR1 MDHEN and CDR2 SYDVKM. The CDR3 has 15 amino acids. The V end lost 5 bases, the J end lost 0 bases, and 10 bases lay between the germline ends. In DNA, the CDR3 is TGTGCCAGCAGTAAGAGGACCCCGAACACCGGGGAGCTGTTTTTT. Translation gives CASSKRTPNTGELFF.

The J gene is TRBJ1-1, the V gene TRBV10-3; 8 bases agree with TRBD1. V shed 7 bases and J 2 bases; nucleotides not matched to a gene: 6. This CDR3 spans 14 amino acids. Germline CDR1 is ENHRY and CDR2 is SYGVKD. CDR3 loop: CAITQDRANTEAFF. CDR3 in DNA: TGTGCCATCACTCAGGACAGGGCAAACACTGAAGCTTTCTTT.

The chain is built from TRBV10-3 and TRBJ2-1; D ambiguous. The CDR3 consists of 14 residues. CDR1 and CDR2 (germline): ENHRY, SYGVKD. V lost 6 bases and J lost 10, with 19 bases in between. This CDR3 reads CAISADLLPGEQFF. CDR3 bases: TGTGCCATCAGCGCGGACCTCCTCCCCGGGGAGCAGTTCTTC.

The chain joins TRBV19 to TRBJ1-1; D possibly corresponds to TRBD1 (5 bases). The V end was cut by 3 bases, the J end by 3 bases, with 8 bases between. The CDR3 consists of 13 residues. Germline V lookup: CDR1 LNHDA, CDR2 SQIVND (reference sequence). The DNA of the CDR3 is TGTGCCAGTAGTATGGGGACCCACACTGAAGCTTTCTTT. The encoded protein is CASSMGTHTEAFF.

This clone was seen a few times. The chain couples TRBV7-2 to TRBJ1-4; a possible D gene is TRBD1 (5 bases). This CDR3 is 15 amino acids long. CDR1 SGHTA and CDR2 FQGNSA come from the germline V gene. Trimming left V 5 bases short and J 8 bases short, with 18 bases between. The CDR3 coding sequence is TGTGCCAGCAGCCATATCCGGGTTCGGGGCGAAAAACTGTTTTTT. This translates into CASSHIRVRGEKLFF. The complete variable domain, with remaining parts taken from reference TRBV7-2 and TRBJ1-4, reads GAGVSQSPSNKVTEKGKDVELRCDPISGHTALYWYRQSLGQGLEFLIYFQGNSAPDKSGLPSDRFSAERTGGSVSTLTIQRTQQEDSAVYLCASSHIRVRGEKLFFGSGTQLSVL.

The V call is TRBV19, the J call TRBJ1-4; D gene unclear. The CDR3 runs to 15 residues. Per the germline V gene, CDR1 is LNHDA and CDR2 is SQIVND (reference sequence). The V gene lost 5 bases and the J gene lost 0 bases, with 10 bases spanning the gap. Here the CDR3 DNA reads TGTGCCAGTAGTGCGACCCGAGCAACTAATGAAAAACTGTTTTTT. Its protein product is CASSATRATNEKLFF.

The chain carries TRBV19 and TRBJ2-3; TRBD2 matches at 9 bases. After removal of 3 bases from V and 5 bases from J, the junction contained 6 bases not matched to a gene. The germline V gene has CDR1 LNHDA and CDR2 SQIVND (reference sequence). The CDR3 totals 15 residues. For the CDR3, the DNA is TGTGCCAGTAGTATTGGCGGGAGGGCCGGAGATACGCAGTATTTT. It specifies CASSIGGRAGDTQYF.

The genes are TRBV4-1 and TRBJ2-3; 9 positions match TRBD2. Germline trimming cut 5 bases from V and 5 bases from J; bases unmatched to any gene: 8. The germline V gene encodes CDR1 MGHRA and CDR2 YSYEKL. This CDR3 region has 15 residues. Here the CDR3 reads CASSAIGSGGDTQYF. The CDR3 DNA is TGCGCCAGCAGCGCGATAGGTAGCGGGGGAGATACGCAGTATTTT.

The chain employs TRBV5-1 and TRBJ1-2; TRBD1 might be the D (6 bases). This CDR3 region has 16 residues. CDR1 and CDR2 (germline): SGHRS, YFSETQ. Trimming took 3 bases from V and 1 from J, leaving 16 bases between them. The CDR3 bases are TGCGCCAGCAGCTCGACAGGTCTCCACAATAACTATGGCTACACCTTC. Amino acids: CASSSTGLHNNYGYTF.

The J gene is TRBJ2-1, the V gene TRBV5-1; 11 bases are shared with TRBD2. The CDR3 is made up of 14 amino acids. Per germline, CDR1 SGHRS and CDR2 YFSETQ. The V and J ends lost 4 bases and 7 bases, in that order; junction bases with no gene match: 4. The CDR3, as DNA: TGCGCCAGCAGCGGCACTAGCGGGAGTAATGAGCAGTTCTTC. This gives the protein CASSGTSGSNEQFF.

As to this clone: One end of the junction fails to match germline, which may point to a read error. The chain joins TRBV7-9 to TRBJ1-5; D is uncertain. This CDR3 region has 12 residues. The V gene's germline CDR1 is SEHNR and CDR2 FQNEAQ (reference sequence). CDR3 residues: CASSLGLQAQHF. The CDR3 DNA sequence: TGTGCCAGCAGCTTAGGTCTTCAGGCCCAGCATTTT.

V and J are TRBV7-2 and TRBJ2-5; a possible D gene is TRBD1 (6 bases). The CDR3 loop spans 13 amino acids. The germline gives CDR1 SGHTA, CDR2 FQGNSA. The V end was cut by 4 bases, the J end by 9 bases, with 15 bases between. The CDR3 DNA follows: TGTGCCAGCAGCTCGAGACTACCAGGGGCCCAGTACTTC. Translated: CASSSRLPGAQYF.

J is TRBJ1-2 and V is TRBV19, with TRBD1 identical over 7 bases. This CDR3 has 13 residues. After removal of 8 bases from V and 8 bases from J, the junction contained 11 bases not matched to a gene. Germline values: CDR1 LNHDA, CDR2 SQIVND (reference sequence). CDR3 in DNA: TGTGCCAGTGTGGGACAGAGAATTGAGGGCTACACCTTC. This encodes CASVGQRIEGYTF.

The chain recombines TRBV5-8 with TRBJ1-2, with no clear D. Germline V gene sequence: CDR1 SGHTS, CDR2 YDEGEE. The V and J ends lost 4 bases and 8 bases respectively, with 12 bases between them. This CDR3 comprises 12 residues. The CDR3 sequence is CASSPTVSGYTF. The CDR3 coding sequence is TGTGCCAGCAGCCCCACCGTATCAGGCTACACCTTC.

This clone was recorded once. The chain recombines TRBV24-1 with TRBJ2-3; no clear D. The germline gives CDR1 KGHDR, CDR2 SFDVKD. The ends were cut back, 7 bases at V and 2 bases at J, with 12 bases in the middle. The CDR3 runs 14 residues. The CDR3 DNA reads TGTGCCACCAGGCCGGGCCAAGACACAGATACGCAGTATTTT. This translates into CATRPGQDTDTQYF.

The chain combines TRBV19 with TRBJ2-3; TRBD2 matches 14 bases. V was pared by 3 bases and J by 3 bases, with 14 bases of the junction left unmatched. CDR1 and CDR2 from the germline V gene are LNHDA and SQIVND (reference sequence). The length of the CDR3 is 20 residues. CDR3: CASSMLPPGLAGGLTDTQYF. CDR3 nucleotide sequence: TGTGCCAGTAGTATGCTCCCTCCAGGACTAGCGGGAGGTCTGACAGATACGCAGTATTTT.

The rearrangement links TRBV7-2 to TRBJ1-2; the D gene is possibly TRBD1 (6 bases). V shed 3 bases and J shed 8 bases, with 13 bases lying between them. The CDR3 spans 13 residues. Germline CDR1 is SGHTA and CDR2 is FQGNSA. This chain's CDR3 is CASSLGHSLGYTF. CDR3 bases: TGTGCCAGCAGCTTGGGACACTCGTTAGGCTACACCTTC.

The chain recombines TRBV5-1 with TRBJ2-3; tentatively, D is TRBD1 (6 bases). This CDR3 is 15 amino acids long. The V gene lost 3 bases and the J gene lost 0 bases, with 11 bases spanning the gap. Germline V CDR1 and CDR2: SGHRS, YFSETQ. CDR3 loop: CASSSGTPSTDTQYF. The CDR3, as DNA: TGCGCCAGCAGCTCCGGGACACCTAGCACAGATACGCAGTATTTT.

This rearrangement joins TRBV5-1 to TRBJ2-7; D perhaps matches TRBD1 (6 bases). Trimming shortened V by 2 bases and J by 1 base, and 13 bases separated the two germline ends. The CDR3 consists of 15 residues. CDR1 and CDR2 (germline): SGHRS, YFSETQ. Here the CDR3 reads CASSFNTGRSYEQYF. The CDR3 DNA reads as TGCGCCAGCAGCTTCAATACAGGGAGATCCTACGAGCAGTACTTC.

A single count supports this clone. J is TRBJ2-2 and V is TRBV5-1, with 7 bases matching TRBD2. The CDR3 is 13 residues long. The germline gives CDR1 SGHRS, CDR2 YFSETQ. V lost 4 bases to trimming and J lost 3 bases; unmatched junction nucleotides: 0. This CDR3 is CASSAGDTGELFF. The CDR3 nucleotides read TGCGCCAGCAGCGCGGGGGACACCGGGGAGCTGTTTTTT.

The rearrangement links TRBV5-1 to TRBJ2-3, with 7 bases aligning to TRBD1. Germline CDR1 reads SGHRS; CDR2 reads YFSETQ. This CDR3 is 16 amino acids long. J gave up 0 bases and V 4 bases, and 8 bases lay outside the gene matches. The DNA for the CDR3 is TGCGCCAGCAGCCTGATACCGGGACAGAGCACAGATACGCAGTATTTT. It codes for CASSLIPGQSTDTQYF.